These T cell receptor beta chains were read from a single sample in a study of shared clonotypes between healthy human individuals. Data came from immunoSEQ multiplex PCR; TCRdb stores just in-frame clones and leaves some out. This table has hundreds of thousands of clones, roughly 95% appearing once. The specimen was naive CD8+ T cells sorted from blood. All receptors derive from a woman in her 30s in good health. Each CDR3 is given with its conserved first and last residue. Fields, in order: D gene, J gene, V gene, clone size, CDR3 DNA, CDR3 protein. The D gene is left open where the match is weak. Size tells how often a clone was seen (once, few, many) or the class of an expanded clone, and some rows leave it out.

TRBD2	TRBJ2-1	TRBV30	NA	TGTGCCTGGGATGCGGACGGGGGGAATGAGCAGTTCTTC	CAWDADGGNEQFF
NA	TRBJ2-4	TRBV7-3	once	TGTGCCAGCAGCTTAACAGGGTGGAACATTCAGTACTTC	CASSLTGWNIQYF
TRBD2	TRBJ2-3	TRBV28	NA	TGTGCCAGCAGTTTCAGTTTCCGGGAGGAGGGCAGCACAGATACGCAGTATTTT	CASSFSFREEGSTDTQYF
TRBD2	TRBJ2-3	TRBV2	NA	TGTGCCAGCAGGAGACTAGCGGTGCACCCAGATACGCAGTATTTT	CASRRLAVHPDTQYF
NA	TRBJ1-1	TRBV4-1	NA	TGCGCCAGCAGCCAAGGTCCTGAAGCTTTCTTT	CASSQGPEAFF
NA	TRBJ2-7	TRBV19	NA	TGTGCCAGTAGCTCTTATGAGGTCGCCTACGAGCAGTACTTC	CASSSYEVAYEQYF
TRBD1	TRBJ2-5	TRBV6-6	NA	TGTGCCAGCAGAAACAGGGGATCCCAAGAGACCCAGTACTTC	CASRNRGSQETQYF
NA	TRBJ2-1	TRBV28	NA	TGTGCCAGCAGTTTAGAACAGGGCTACAATGAGCAGTTCTTC	CASSLEQGYNEQFF
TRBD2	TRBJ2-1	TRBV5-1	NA	TGCGCCAGCAGCTTGGGTATTGTGCGGGAGTGGGGCAATGAGCAGTTCTTC	CASSLGIVREWGNEQFF
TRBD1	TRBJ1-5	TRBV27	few	TGTGCCAGCAGTTCCATCCCGGGGACAGTCGGAGGCCCCCAGCATTTT	CASSSIPGTVGGPQHF
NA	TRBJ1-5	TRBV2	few	TGTGCCAGGGGGAACATAACGAATCAGCCCCAGCATTTT	CARGNITNQPQHF
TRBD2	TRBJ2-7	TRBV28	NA	TGTGCCAGCAGAGGGCTAGCGGGAGATTACGAGCAGTACTTC	CASRGLAGDYEQYF
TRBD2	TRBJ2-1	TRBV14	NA	TGTGCCAGCAGTCCGGGACTAGCGGGATCATGGGGGTACAATGAGCAGTTCTTC	CASSPGLAGSWGYNEQFF
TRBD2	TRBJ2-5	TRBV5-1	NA	TGCGCCAGCAGCTTGGGACTAGCGGGTACACTACAAGAGACCCAGTACTTC	CASSLGLAGTLQETQYF
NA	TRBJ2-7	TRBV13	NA	TGTGCCAGCAGCTTAGACCGGCGGAGTCCCTCCTACGAGCAGTACTTC	CASSLDRRSPSYEQYF
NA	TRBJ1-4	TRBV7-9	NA	TGTGCCAGCAGCTCGACCCGGGACGGAACTAATGAAAAACTGTTTTTT	CASSSTRDGTNEKLFF
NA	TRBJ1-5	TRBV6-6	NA	TGTGCCAGCAGTTCGGGAGACGGGGGCGGCAATCAGCCCCAGCATTTT	CASSSGDGGGNQPQHF
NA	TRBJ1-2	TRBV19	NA	TGTGCCAGTAGACAAACAGGGTTTTGGGGCTACACCTTC	CASRQTGFWGYTF
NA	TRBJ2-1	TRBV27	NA	TGTGCCAGCAGTTTCGGAGGGGACTCCTACAATGAGCAGTTCTTC	CASSFGGDSYNEQFF
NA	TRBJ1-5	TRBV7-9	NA	TGTGCCAGCAGCTTCGGCCGTAGCAATCAGCCCCAGCATTTT	CASSFGRSNQPQHF
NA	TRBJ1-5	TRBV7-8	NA	TGTGCCAGCAGCTTAGAGAGGCTTAATCAGCCCCAGCATTTT	CASSLERLNQPQHF
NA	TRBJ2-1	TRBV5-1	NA	TGCGCCAGCAGCATAGGGGATTGGGGATGGAATGAGCAGTTCTTC	CASSIGDWGWNEQFF
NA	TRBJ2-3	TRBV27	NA	TGTGCCAGCAGGACCACTAGCTTGAGCACAGATACGCAGTATTTT	CASRTTSLSTDTQYF
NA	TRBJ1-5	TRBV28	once	TGTGCCAGCAGTATTGTTAAGTGGGGGCCCCAGCATTTT	CASSIVKWGPQHF
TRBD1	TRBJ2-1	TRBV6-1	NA	TGTGCCAGCAGTGAATTGACAGGGTTTCACAATGAGCAGTTCTTC	CASSELTGFHNEQFF
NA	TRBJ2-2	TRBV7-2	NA	TGTGCCAGCAGCTTAAATGGGGGAACCGGGGAGCTGTTTTTT	CASSLNGGTGELFF
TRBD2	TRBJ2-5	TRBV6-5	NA	TGTGCCAGCAGTTACTCGTTGGGGGGGTTACGAGAGACCCAGTACTTC	CASSYSLGGLRETQYF